This T cell receptor (beta chain) emerged from a study of early T cells in non-severe SARS-CoV-2 infection. At the level of the study: Investigators sequenced bulk RNA drawn from unsorted whole blood, and chains remained unpaired. Overall study results and limits: In VDJdb matching, anti-spike CD8 responses were favored while private and CD4 specificities went missing.

With 7 bases clipped from V and 0 bases from J, the junction kept 11 bases outside the gene matches. The CDR3 is 16 amino acids. Germline CDR1 DFQATT, CDR2 SNEGSKA (reference sequence). Concerning this clonotype itself: Its antigen remains unknown.

Individual cDNA molecules received unique molecular identifiers during library preparation. Each CDR3 protein is one row after TCRdb ran MiXCR on the 5' RACE reads. The sample consists of 46,000 or so distinct CDR3 sequences, more than 6.5% of them appearing once. This rearrangement joins TRBV20-1 to TRBJ1-5; the match to TRBD1 covers 8 bases. The specimen sequenced was whole blood. The TCR sequence derives from an adult who was a healthcare worker with PCR-confirmed SARS-CoV-2 infection or an uninfected control (not recorded which). The CDR3 bases are TGCAGTGTTCATTCAGGGGGCGCGGATAGCAATCAGCCCCAGCATTTT. Residues: CSVHSGGADSNQPQHF.